The 20 T cell receptor beta chains presented below share a single source sample, sequenced in a study of blood T cell repertoires in COVID-19. Clones were read by immunoSEQ multiplex PCR, and TCRdb kept only the in-frame ones, dropping some. The sample holds about 110,000 clones, 70% to 80% seen once. The sample was peripheral blood. The source is an elderly man with COVID-19, enrolled during active disease.

The V gene is TRBV30, the J gene TRBJ1-1; D not resolved. Germline CDR1 is GTSNPN and CDR2 is SVGIG (reference sequence). V was clipped by 1 base and J by 5 bases, with 8 bases between them. This CDR3 region has 12 residues. CDR3 coding DNA: TGTGCCTGGAGTGGGGGAGGAACTGAAGCTTTCTTT. Its translation is CAWSGGGTEAFF. Using reference TRBV30 and TRBJ1-1 for the parts outside the CDR3, the full variable domain is SQTIHQWPATLVQPVGSPLSLECTVEGTSNPNLYWYRQAAGRGLQLLFYSVGIGQISSEVPQNLSASRPQDRQFILSSKKLLLSDSGFYLCAWSGGGTEAFFGQGTRLTVV.

This chain links TRBV4-1 with TRBJ2-1; 13 bases line up with TRBD2. V lost 3 bases, J lost 9 bases, and 20 bases stayed unmatched. Germline-derived CDR1 and CDR2 are MGHRA and YSYEKL. CDR3 length equals 20 residues. CDR3 DNA sequence: TGCGCCAGCAGCCACCGACTAGCGGGAGGTGCAGGGATTTCGGTCGGTGAGCAGTTCTTC. Protein sequence: CASSHRLAGGAGISVGEQFF.

This clone occurred once. The chain carries TRBV9 and TRBJ2-5; weak D call: TRBD1 (6 bases). Trimming removed 4 bases from V and 4 bases from J, with 14 bases in between. Germline CDR1 reads SGDLS; CDR2 reads YYNGEE. The CDR3 covers 14 residues. The CDR3 sequence is CASSLSGTIETQYF. DNA of the CDR3: TGTGCCAGCAGCTTAAGTGGGACAATAGAGACCCAGTACTTC.

The rearrangement uses TRBV7-3 and TRBJ2-1; D ambiguous. There are 11 residues in the CDR3. Germline V lookup: CDR1 SGHTA, CDR2 FQGTGA. V lost 2 bases, J lost 7 bases, and 3 bases lay in between. The chain's CDR3 is CASSLSNEQFF. The CDR3 bases are TGTGCCAGCAGCTTATCTAATGAGCAGTTCTTC.

This chain links TRBV23-1 with TRBJ2-7, with D possibly being TRBD1 (6 bases). TRBV23-1 is an ORF, and what it does is uncertain. CDR3 size: 13 residues. The germline V and J ends were trimmed by 10 bases and 2 bases, with 15 bases remaining between them. CDR3 sequence (DNA): TGCGCCAAATCCCCAGGGGAAGCCTACGAGCAGTACTTC. It specifies CAKSPGEAYEQYF.

The gene calls are TRBV6-5 and TRBJ2-1, with D possibly matching TRBD1 (5 bases). Germline lookup yields CDR1 MNHEY and CDR2 SVGAGI. The CDR3 contains 15 residues. V was pared by 6 bases and J by 0 bases, with 12 bases between. The CDR3 nucleotides are TGTGCCAGCAGACAGGACCTGAGCTCCTACAATGAGCAGTTCTTC. It codes for CASRQDLSSYNEQFF.

V gene TRBV29-1 combines with J gene TRBJ1-1; the D is unclear. CDR1 and CDR2 from the germline V gene are SQVTM and ANQGSEA. Trimming stripped 3 bases from V and 0 bases from J, with 8 bases between. CDR3 length equals 13 residues. CDR3 DNA sequence: TGCAGCGTTGATAGAGACATGAACACTGAAGCTTTCTTT. Translating it yields CSVDRDMNTEAFF.

This chain connects TRBV28 to TRBJ2-3, with a possible D match to TRBD1 (6 bases). The V and J ends lost 8 bases and 0 bases respectively, with 12 bases between them. This CDR3 region has 14 residues. Germline V lookup: CDR1 MDHEN, CDR2 SYDVKM. The CDR3 DNA follows: TGTGCCAGCTCTAACAGGGACAGCACAGATACGCAGTATTTT. Translation: CASSNRDSTDTQYF.

The gene calls are TRBV11-2 and TRBJ2-7; 7 nucleotides line up with TRBD1. The CDR3 sequence is 14 residues long. V was pared by 4 bases and J by 2 bases, with 5 bases of the junction left unmatched. CDR1 is SGHAT, CDR2 FQNNGV, per germline. The CDR3 here is CASSYRDSTYEQYF. CDR3 nucleotides: TGTGCCAGCAGCTACCGGGACAGTACCTACGAGCAGTACTTC.

The chain employs TRBV2 and TRBJ2-4, with 7 bases aligning to TRBD2. The CDR3 is 16 amino acids. After removal of 5 bases from V and 6 bases from J, the junction contained 13 bases not matched to a gene. Germline V gene lookup returns CDR1 SNHLY and CDR2 FYNNEI. Here the CDR3 DNA reads TGTGCCAGCAGTTTTAGCCTAACGGGACTAAGAAACATTCAGTACTTC. Amino acids: CASSFSLTGLRNIQYF.

This clone appeared once. The CDR3 is CASSLLGTGLTEAFF. The CDR3 region has the DNA TGTGCCAGCAGTTTGCTTGGGACAGGGTTAACTGAAGCTTTCTTT. The rearrangement joins TRBV6-2 or TRBV6-3 to TRBJ1-1, with 9 bases matching TRBD1. The V gene's germline CDR1 is MNHEY and CDR2 SVGEGT. With V trimmed by 4 bases and J by 5 bases, 8 bases remained unmatched. The CDR3 is 15 residues long.

The rearrangement links TRBV2 to TRBJ1-2; 10 positions match TRBD1. Germline values: CDR1 SNHLY, CDR2 FYNNEI. Germline trimming cut 8 bases from V and 5 bases from J; bases unmatched to any gene: 5. The CDR3 sequence is 13 residues long. The CDR3 DNA is TGTGCCAGCTCCGGGACAGGGGAATATGGCTACACCTTC. This gives the protein CASSGTGEYGYTF.

J is TRBJ1-2 and V is TRBV5-1; D is uncertain. V dropped 0 bases and J dropped 0 bases, with 15 bases sitting between them. The CDR3 loop spans 17 amino acids. CDR1 and CDR2 (germline): SGHRS, YFSETQ. The CDR3, as DNA: TGCGCCAGCAGCTTGGGGCGGGAGGGCGAGCCTAACTATGGCTACACCTTC. This gives the protein CASSLGREGEPNYGYTF.

The rearrangement joins TRBV12-5 to TRBJ2-1, with D possibly being TRBD1 (5 bases). The V gene lost 1 base and the J gene lost 5 bases, with 12 bases spanning the gap. Germline CDR1 is LGHNT and CDR2 is FRNRAP. CDR3 length: 15 amino acids. Here the CDR3 DNA reads TGTGCTAGTGGTTTGGGACAGCCAGGGAACAATGAGCAGTTCTTC. Encoded protein: CASGLGQPGNNEQFF.

J is TRBJ1-1 and V is TRBV4-3; TRBD1 agrees at 7 bases. V was clipped by 0 bases and J by 4 bases; unmatched bases: 11. In germline, CDR1 is LGHNA, CDR2 YSLEER. The CDR3 consists of 17 residues. The CDR3 loop reads CASSQDPAGRGITEAFF. The CDR3 DNA sequence: TGCGCCAGCAGCCAAGATCCGGCCGGCAGGGGGATCACTGAAGCTTTCTTT.

The chain links TRBV28 to TRBJ1-4; the D gene is possibly TRBD1 (6 bases). The CDR3 extends over 15 amino acids. V shed 3 bases and J shed 3 bases, with 11 bases lying between them. Germline V gene sequence: CDR1 MDHEN, CDR2 SYDVKM. CDR3 amino acids: CASSFWGRSNEKLFF. The CDR3 nucleotides read TGTGCCAGCAGTTTTTGGGGGCGTTCTAATGAAAAACTGTTTTTT. The variable domain in full, completed from reference TRBV28 and TRBJ1-4, reads DVKVTQSSRYLVKRTGEKVFLECVQDMDHENMFWYRQDPGLGLRLIYFSYDVKMKEKGDIPEGYSVSREKKERFSLILESASTNQTSMYLCASSFWGRSNEKLFFGSGTQLSVL.

The rearrangement uses TRBV28 and TRBJ1-5; D may be TRBD1 (6 bases). The V end was cut by 9 bases, the J end by 3 bases, with 9 bases between. The CDR3 length is 12 residues. The germline V gene has CDR1 MDHEN and CDR2 SYDVKM. The CDR3 reads CASNRANQPQHF. The CDR3 DNA reads TGTGCCAGTAACAGGGCCAATCAGCCCCAGCATTTT.

The genes are TRBV12-5 and TRBJ2-1; a possible D gene is TRBD1 (5 bases). Trimming took 1 base from V and 0 from J, leaving 7 bases between them. Germline V gene lookup returns CDR1 LGHNT and CDR2 FRNRAP. This CDR3 spans 15 amino acids. CDR3 sequence: CASGLGQSSYNEQFF. The CDR3 DNA is TGTGCTAGTGGTTTGGGACAGAGCTCCTACAATGAGCAGTTCTTC.

This clone came up a few times. The sample has other DNA sequences that encode this CDR3 too. This chain connects TRBV18 to TRBJ2-2; possibly TRBD2 for D (6 bases). In germline, CDR1 is KGHSH, CDR2 LQKENI. V lost 4 bases to trimming and J lost 5 bases, with 11 bases between them. This CDR3 is 14 amino acids long. This chain's CDR3 is CASSRTGETGELFF. The CDR3 bases are TGTGCCAGCTCACGGACGGGGGAAACCGGGGAGCTGTTTTTT.

The gene calls are TRBV7-2 and TRBJ2-3; possible D gene TRBD2, 5 bases. Germline V gives CDR1 SGHTA, CDR2 FQGNSA. The length of the CDR3 is 15 residues. V was cut by 3 bases and J by 5 bases, with 15 bases left in between. The CDR3 loop is CASSFPPVGIDTQYF. The CDR3 DNA sequence: TGTGCCAGCAGCTTCCCCCCGGTCGGGATAGATACGCAGTATTTT.